The TCR beta chain under discussion was sequenced for a study of T cell responses to AZD1222 COVID-19 vaccine. Turning to this clone: The antigen remains unidentified.

TCRdb's table, derived via immunoSEQ multiplex PCR, lists solely in-frame clones and lacks some. The sample lists roughly 260,000 clones, 93% occurring once. Germline CDR1 and CDR2: SGDLS and YYNGEE. The CDR3 extends over 15 amino acids. Between the trimmed V and J ends, which lost 0 bases and 2 bases, there was a span of 9 bases. Findings of the study overall: Repertoires in all cases were sampled only once the peak T cell response had passed. Increases in Spike-specific TCR breadth and depth were seen after two AZD1222 doses.

V and J are TRBV9 and TRBJ1-3; D is ambiguous. The sample here was peripheral blood, taken on day 0 of AZD1222 vaccination. The sequence came from an adult in good health. The CDR3 reads CASSVDVVTGNTIYF. The CDR3 DNA is TGTGCCAGCAGCGTAGACGTAGTAACTGGAAACACCATATATTTT.